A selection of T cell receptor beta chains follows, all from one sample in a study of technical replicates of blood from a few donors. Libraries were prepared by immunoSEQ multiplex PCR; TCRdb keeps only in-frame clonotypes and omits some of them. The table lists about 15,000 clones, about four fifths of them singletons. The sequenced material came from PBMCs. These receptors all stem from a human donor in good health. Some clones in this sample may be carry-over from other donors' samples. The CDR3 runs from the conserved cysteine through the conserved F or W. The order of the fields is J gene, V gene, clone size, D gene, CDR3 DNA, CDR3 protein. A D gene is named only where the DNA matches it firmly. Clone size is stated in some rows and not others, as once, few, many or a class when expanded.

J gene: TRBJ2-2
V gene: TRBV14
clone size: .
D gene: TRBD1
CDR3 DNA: TGTGCCAGCAGCTCTCTCGGGACAGGGGGCCGTGCCGGGGAGCTGTTTTTT
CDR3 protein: CASSSLGTGGRAGELFF

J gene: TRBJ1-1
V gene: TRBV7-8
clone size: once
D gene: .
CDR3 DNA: TGTGCCAGCAGCTCCAGAAAAGACACTGAAGCTTTCTTT
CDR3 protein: CASSSRKDTEAFF

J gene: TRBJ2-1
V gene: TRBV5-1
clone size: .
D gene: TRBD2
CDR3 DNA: TGCGCCAGCAGCGCGGGACTAGCGGGAGGGCTGGAGAGTGAGCAGTTCTTC
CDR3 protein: CASSAGLAGGLESEQFF

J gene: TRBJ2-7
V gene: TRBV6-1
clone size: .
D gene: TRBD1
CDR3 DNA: TGTGCCAGCAGTGAAGCCTCGGGCTCTGGACAGGCTGGTTCCTACGAGCAGTACTTC
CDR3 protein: CASSEASGSGQAGSYEQYF

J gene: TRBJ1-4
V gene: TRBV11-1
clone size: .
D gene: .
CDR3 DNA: TGTGCCAGCAGCCCCCCCGGGACAACTAGAAATGAAAAACTGTTTTTT
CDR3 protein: CASSPPGTTRNEKLFF

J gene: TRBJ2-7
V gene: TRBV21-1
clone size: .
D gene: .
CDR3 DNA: TGTGCCGGCCTAACCGGGACATCACTCTACGAGCAGTACTTC
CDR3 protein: CAGLTGTSLYEQYF

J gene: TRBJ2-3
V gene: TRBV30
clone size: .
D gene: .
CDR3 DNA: TGTGCCTGGAGTGTAAGGGGCGCGGGGAACACAGATACGCAGTATTTT
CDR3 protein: CAWSVRGAGNTDTQYF

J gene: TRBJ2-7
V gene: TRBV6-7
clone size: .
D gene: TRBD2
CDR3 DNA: TGTGCCAGCAGTAAACTAGCGGGGCTAAGGAGCTCCTACGAGCAGTACTTC
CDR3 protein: CASSKLAGLRSSYEQYF

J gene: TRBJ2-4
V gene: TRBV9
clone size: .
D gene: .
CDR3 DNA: TGTGCCAGCAGCGGACCCAGGGAAAACATTCAGTACTTC
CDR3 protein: CASSGPRENIQYF

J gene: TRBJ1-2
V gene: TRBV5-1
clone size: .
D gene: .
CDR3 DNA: TGCGCCAGCAGCTTGGAGGGGGAAGTGGGCTACACCTTC
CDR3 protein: CASSLEGEVGYTF

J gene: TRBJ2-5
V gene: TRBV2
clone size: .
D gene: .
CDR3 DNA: TGTGCCAGCAGCTACCAAGAGACCCAGTACTTC
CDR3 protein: CASSYQETQYF

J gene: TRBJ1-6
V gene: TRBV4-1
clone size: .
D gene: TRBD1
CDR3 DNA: TGCGCCAGCAGCCAGTCGTACAGGGGGACTAATTCACCCCTCCACTTT
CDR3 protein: CASSQSYRGTNSPLHF

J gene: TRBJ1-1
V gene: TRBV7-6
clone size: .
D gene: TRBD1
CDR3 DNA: TGTGCCAGCAGCTCCCGAGGTCCGGGACAGGTTTACGCTGAAGCTTTCTTT
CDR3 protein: CASSSRGPGQVYAEAFF

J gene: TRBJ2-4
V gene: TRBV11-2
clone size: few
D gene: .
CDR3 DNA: TGTGCCAGCAGCCCAGGGGCTATTCAGTACTTC
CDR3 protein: CASSPGAIQYF

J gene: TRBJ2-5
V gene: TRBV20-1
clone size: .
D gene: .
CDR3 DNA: TGCAGTGCTGTGAGATTTGAGACCCAGTACTTC
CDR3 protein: CSAVRFETQYF

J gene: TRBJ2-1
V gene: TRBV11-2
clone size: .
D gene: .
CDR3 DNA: TGTGCCAGCAGCCGTGTCTTTTACGACGCGGGTGAGCAGTTCTTC
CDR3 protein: CASSRVFYDAGEQFF

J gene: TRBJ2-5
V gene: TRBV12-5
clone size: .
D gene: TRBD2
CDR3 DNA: TGTGCTAGTGGTTGGGGACTAGCGGGGTTTCAAGAGACCCAGTACTTC
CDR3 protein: CASGWGLAGFQETQYF

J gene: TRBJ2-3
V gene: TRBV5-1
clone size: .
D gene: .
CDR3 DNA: TGCGCCAGCAGCTTTGAAGGACACCCCACAGATACGCAGTATTTT
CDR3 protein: CASSFEGHPTDTQYF

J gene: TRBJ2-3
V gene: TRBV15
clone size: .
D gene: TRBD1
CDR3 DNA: TGTGCCACCAGCACAAGGACAGGGACAGATACGCAGTATTTT
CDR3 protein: CATSTRTGTDTQYF

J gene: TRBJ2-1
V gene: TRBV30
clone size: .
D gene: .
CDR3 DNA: TGTGCCTGGGCATCAGGGATAGGGAATGAGCAGTTCTTC
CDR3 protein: CAWASGIGNEQFF

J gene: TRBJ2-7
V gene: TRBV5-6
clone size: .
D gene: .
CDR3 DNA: TGTGCCAGCAGCTTCCGGGGTTCCTACGAGCAGTACTTC
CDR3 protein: CASSFRGSYEQYF

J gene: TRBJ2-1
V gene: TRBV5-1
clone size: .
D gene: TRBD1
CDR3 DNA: TGCGCCAGCAGCTTGGAACTAGGGACAGGCTCCTACAATGAGCAGTTCTTC
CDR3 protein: CASSLELGTGSYNEQFF

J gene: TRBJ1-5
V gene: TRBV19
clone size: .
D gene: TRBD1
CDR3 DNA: TGTGCCAGTACACAGGGGGCTGGGTCGTTTAGCAATCAGCCCCAGCATTTT
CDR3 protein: CASTQGAGSFSNQPQHF

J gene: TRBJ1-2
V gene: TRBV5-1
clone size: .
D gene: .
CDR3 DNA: TGCGCCAGCAGAACAGAACCCTCTAATGGCTACACCTTC
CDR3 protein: CASRTEPSNGYTF

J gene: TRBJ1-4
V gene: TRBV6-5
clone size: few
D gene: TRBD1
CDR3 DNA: TGTGCCAGCAGTTATCGGACAGGGATTGGAGAAAAACTGTTTTTT
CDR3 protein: CASSYRTGIGEKLFF

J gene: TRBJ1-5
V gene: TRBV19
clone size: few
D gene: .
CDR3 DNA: TGTGCCAGTAGTACTGAGCCCCAGCATTTT
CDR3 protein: CASSTEPQHF

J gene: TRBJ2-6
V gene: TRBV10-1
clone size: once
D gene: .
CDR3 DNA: TGCGCCAGCAGCCGATCAGGGGACTCTGGGGCCAACGTCCTGACTTTC
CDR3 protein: CASSRSGDSGANVLTF

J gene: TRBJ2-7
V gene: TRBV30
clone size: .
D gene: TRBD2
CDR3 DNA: TGTGCCTGGAGTGTAGGTAGCGGGAGTTACGAGCAGTACTTC
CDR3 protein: CAWSVGSGSYEQYF

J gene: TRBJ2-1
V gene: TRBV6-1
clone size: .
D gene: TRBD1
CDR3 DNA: TGTGCCAGCAACGCAGGGGGCGCGGGTAATGAGCAGTTCTTC
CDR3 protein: CASNAGGAGNEQFF

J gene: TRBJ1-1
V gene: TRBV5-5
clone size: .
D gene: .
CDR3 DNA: TGTGCCAGCAGCTTCGGGTTCTTTGGGACTGAAGCTTTCTTT
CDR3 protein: CASSFGFFGTEAFF

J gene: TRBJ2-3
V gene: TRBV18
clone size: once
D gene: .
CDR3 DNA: TGTGCCAGCTCACCCCCGGGACTTAGCACAGATACGCAGTATTTT
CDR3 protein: CASSPPGLSTDTQYF

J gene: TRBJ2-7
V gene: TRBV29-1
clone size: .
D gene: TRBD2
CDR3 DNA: TGCAGCGTTGAGGGTGGGGCTAGCGGGACGTACGAGCAGTACTTC
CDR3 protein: CSVEGGASGTYEQYF

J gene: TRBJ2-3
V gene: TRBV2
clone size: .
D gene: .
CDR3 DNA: TGTGCCAGCCTAGCAGCCCTCGCCACAGATACGCAGTATTTT
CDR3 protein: CASLAALATDTQYF

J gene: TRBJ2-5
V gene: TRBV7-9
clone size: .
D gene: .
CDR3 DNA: TGTGCCAGCAGCTCCACCCGGGGTAGCGCACAAGAGACCCAGTACTTC
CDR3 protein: CASSSTRGSAQETQYF

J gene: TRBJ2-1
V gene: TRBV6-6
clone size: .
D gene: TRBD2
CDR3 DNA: TGTGCCAGCAGTGCGACTAGCGGGAGTCCTGAGCAGTTCTTC
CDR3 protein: CASSATSGSPEQFF

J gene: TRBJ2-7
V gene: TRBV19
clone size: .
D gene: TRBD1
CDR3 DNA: TGTGCCAGTACCCAAGGACAGGGTCTACCCTACGAGCAGTACTTC
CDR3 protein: CASTQGQGLPYEQYF

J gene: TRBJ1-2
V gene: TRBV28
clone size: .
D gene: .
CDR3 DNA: TGTGCCAGCAGTCTCGGCCCCGTGGAGGGCCGGGGCTACACCTTC
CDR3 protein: CASSLGPVEGRGYTF

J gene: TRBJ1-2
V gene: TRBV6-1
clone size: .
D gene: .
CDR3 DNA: TGTGCCAGCAGCGTCACACGGAGCTATGGCTACACCTTC
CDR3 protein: CASSVTRSYGYTF

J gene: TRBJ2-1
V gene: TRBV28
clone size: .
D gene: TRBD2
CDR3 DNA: TGTGCCAGCACCGGGCGGGAGTATCCCTTAAATGCGCAGTTCTTC
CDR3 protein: CASTGREYPLNAQFF

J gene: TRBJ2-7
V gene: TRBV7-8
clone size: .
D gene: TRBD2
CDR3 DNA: TGTGCCAGCAGGGTAAGCGGGAGTAACGAGCAGTACTTC
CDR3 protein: CASRVSGSNEQYF

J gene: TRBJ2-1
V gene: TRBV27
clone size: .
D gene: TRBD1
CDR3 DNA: TGTGCCAGCAGTTTAGGCGGGACAGGGTGGGATGAGCAGTTCTTC
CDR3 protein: CASSLGGTGWDEQFF

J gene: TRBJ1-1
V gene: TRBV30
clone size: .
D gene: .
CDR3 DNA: TGTGCCTGGATGGGGGGGAGAGCTTTCTTT
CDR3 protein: CAWMGGRAFF

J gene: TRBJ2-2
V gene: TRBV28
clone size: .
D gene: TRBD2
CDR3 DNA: TGTGCCAGCAGTGGGACTAGCGGGTTTGTCGGGGAGCTGTTTTTT
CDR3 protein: CASSGTSGFVGELFF

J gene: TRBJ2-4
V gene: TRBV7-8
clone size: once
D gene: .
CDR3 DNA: TGTGCCAGCAGCCGAGGGTCCATTTTAGCCAAAAACATTCAGTACTTC
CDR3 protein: CASSRGSILAKNIQYF

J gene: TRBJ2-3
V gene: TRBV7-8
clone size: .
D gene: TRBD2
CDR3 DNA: TGTGCCAGCAGCTTACAAGCGGGAGGTAGCTCTAGCACAGATACGCAGTATTTT
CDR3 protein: CASSLQAGGSSSTDTQYF

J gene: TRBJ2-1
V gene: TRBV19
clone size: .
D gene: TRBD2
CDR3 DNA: TGTGCCAGTAGTATCTCCTTCGGGACTAGCGCCACCTACAATGAGCAGTTCTTC
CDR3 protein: CASSISFGTSATYNEQFF

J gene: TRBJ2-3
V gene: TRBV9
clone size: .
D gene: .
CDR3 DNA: TGTGCCAGCAGCGTAGCTGGCGGGACCACAGATACGCAGTATTTT
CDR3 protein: CASSVAGGTTDTQYF

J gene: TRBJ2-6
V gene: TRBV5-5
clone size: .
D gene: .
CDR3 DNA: TGTGCCAGCAGCTTGTCACGGGATGCTGGGGCCAACGTCCTGACTTTC
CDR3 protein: CASSLSRDAGANVLTF

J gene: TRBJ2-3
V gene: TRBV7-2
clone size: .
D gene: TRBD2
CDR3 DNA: TGTGCCAGCAGCTTAAGGACTAGCGGGAGAGGAGATACGCAGTATTTT
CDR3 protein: CASSLRTSGRGDTQYF

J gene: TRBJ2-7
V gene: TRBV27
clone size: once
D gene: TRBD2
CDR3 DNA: TGTGCCAGTAAGCGGGAGAATCGTAACGAGCAGTACTTC
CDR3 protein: CASKRENRNEQYF

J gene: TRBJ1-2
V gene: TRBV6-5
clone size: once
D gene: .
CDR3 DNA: TGTGCCAGCAGTTATGTCGGGAACTATGGCTACACCTTC
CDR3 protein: CASSYVGNYGYTF

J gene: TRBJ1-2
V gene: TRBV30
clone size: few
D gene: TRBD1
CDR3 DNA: TGTGCCTGGGAGGGACAGGGGCCAGATGGCTACACCTTC
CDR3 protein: CAWEGQGPDGYTF

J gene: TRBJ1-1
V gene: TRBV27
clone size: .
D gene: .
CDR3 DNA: TGTGCCAGCAGTTTGAGCCGTAACACTGAAGCTTTCTTT
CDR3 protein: CASSLSRNTEAFF

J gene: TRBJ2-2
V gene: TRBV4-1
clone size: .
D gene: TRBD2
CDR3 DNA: TGCGCCAGCAGCCTGGGACTACCTAACACCGGGGAGCTGTTTTTT
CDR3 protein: CASSLGLPNTGELFF

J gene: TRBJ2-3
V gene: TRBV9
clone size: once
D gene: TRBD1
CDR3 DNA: TGTGCCAGCAGTAGGGGGCGAGGAAGCACAGATACGCAGTATTTT
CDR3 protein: CASSRGRGSTDTQYF

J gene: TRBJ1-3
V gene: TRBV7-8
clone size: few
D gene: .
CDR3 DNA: TGTGCCAGCAGCCATCCATTAGCAGGGGACGGAAACACCATATATTTT
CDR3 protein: CASSHPLAGDGNTIYF

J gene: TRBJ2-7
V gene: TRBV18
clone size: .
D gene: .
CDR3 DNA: TGTGCCAGCTCACCTAAGGGGTCCGGTTCCTACGAGCAGTACTTC
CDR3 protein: CASSPKGSGSYEQYF

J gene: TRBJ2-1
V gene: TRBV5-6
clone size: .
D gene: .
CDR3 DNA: TGTGCCAGCAGCTTGGGCGGTCCCCGGTTCTTC
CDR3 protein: CASSLGGPRFF

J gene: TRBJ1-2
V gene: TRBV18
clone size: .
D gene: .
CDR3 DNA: TGTGCCAGCTCATCCGACGGGAACTATGGCTACACCTTC
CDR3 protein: CASSSDGNYGYTF